The present T cell receptor (beta chain) was sequenced within a study of T cell responses to AZD1222 COVID-19 vaccine. Generated by immunoSEQ multiplex PCR, the TCRdb table keeps only in-frame clones and is missing some. The sample comprises roughly 110,000 clones, around 90% of which are singletons, and approximately 4.3% rests with the top ten. A word on this clone: Its cognate antigen is unknown.

The CDR3 spans 14 residues. CDR1 LNHDA and CDR2 SQIVND come from the germline V gene (reference sequence). V lost 2 bases, J lost 6 bases, and 5 bases stayed unmatched. Findings and limits, study-wide: Baseline antibody screening turned up just six or seven seropositive AZD1222 recipients.

Specimen: peripheral blood, collected on day 0 of AZD1222 vaccination. V and J are TRBV19 and TRBJ1-2; TRBD1 matches at 8 bases. The TCR sequence derives from an adult in good health. CDR3 DNA: TGTGCCAGTAGTATATTGACAGGGGTAGATGGCTACACCTTC. It yields the protein CASSILTGVDGYTF.